This T cell receptor (beta chain) was observed in a study of blood T cell repertoires in COVID-19. Study at large: The samples span acute and convalescent COVID-19 from the United States, Italy and Spain.

In the original processing: Amplifying reference gene primers gave estimates of nucleated cell counts. Assay: immunoSEQ multiplex PCR; the TCRdb copy retains only in-frame clones and omits some. V and J calls and clone size are given by that table; D and trimming were obtained from the DNA. Of just under 55,000 clones listed, just over 90% were seen once; the top ten hold around 8.3%. This CDR3 contains 14 residues. Germline V lookup: CDR1 LGHDT, CDR2 YNNKEL (reference sequence). The V segment lost 2 bases and the J segment 4 bases; nucleotides outside the gene matches: 2. The sample comprised peripheral blood. This chain connects TRBV3-1 (or the pseudogene TRBV3-2) to TRBJ1-3, with TRBD1 matching over 7 bases. The TCR was taken from a woman in her thirties or forties with active COVID-19. As DNA, the CDR3 is TGTGCCAGCAGCCAACAGACAGGGGGAAACACCATATATTTT. This codes for CASSQQTGGNTIYF.